These T cell receptor beta chains were read from a single sample in a study of T-cell reconstitution after alpha-beta-depleted transplantation in children. TCRdb called the PCR reads again in MiXCR, with one record for every CDR3 protein. Among around 380,000 distinct CDR3 sequences listed, approximately 11% were seen once. This specimen consisted of PBMCs from the stem cell graft donor, obtained from the stem cell graft. Source of these receptors: a human donor who donated a stem cell graft to a child with acute myeloid leukemia. Each CDR3 is given with its conserved first and last residue. Each record gives: D gene, J gene, V gene, clone size, CDR3 length, CDR3 DNA, CDR3 protein. D genes are given only for firm matches. Only some rows state a clone size, as once, few, many or a class for expanded clones.

d_call: NA
j_call: TRBJ1-1
v_call: TRBV6-2/TRBV6-3
clone_size: NA
cdr3_length: 12
cdr3_nt: TGTGCCAGCAGTTATGAACTGCGGTGGGCTTTCTTT
cdr3_aa: CASSYELRWAFF

d_call: NA
j_call: TRBJ1-4
v_call: TRBV6-1
clone_size: few
cdr3_length: 15
cdr3_nt: TGTGCCAGCAGTCGCCTCGGGACGGGTTGGGAAAAACTGTTTTTT
cdr3_aa: CASSRLGTGWEKLFF

d_call: NA
j_call: TRBJ2-4
v_call: TRBV20-1
clone_size: few
cdr3_length: 15
cdr3_nt: TGCAGTGCCAAGATAGGGGCAGCCGGACGGGACATTCAGTACTTC
cdr3_aa: CSAKIGAAGRDIQYF

d_call: NA
j_call: TRBJ1-1
v_call: TRBV10-3
clone_size: many
cdr3_length: 14
cdr3_nt: TGTGCCATCACCCTTGGGGCTACCAACACTGAAGCTTTCTTT
cdr3_aa: CAITLGATNTEAFF

d_call: NA
j_call: TRBJ2-7
v_call: TRBV24-1
clone_size: few
cdr3_length: 19
cdr3_nt: TGTGCCACCAGTGACCGGCGGAGTGTTGGGTACAGGCGGTCCTACGAGCAGTACTTC
cdr3_aa: CATSDRRSVGYRRSYEQYF

d_call: NA
j_call: TRBJ2-1
v_call: TRBV6-1
clone_size: NA
cdr3_length: 14
cdr3_nt: TGTGCCAGCAGTGAGGGGGGCTCCTACAATGAGCAGTTCTTC
cdr3_aa: CASSEGGSYNEQFF

d_call: NA
j_call: TRBJ2-2
v_call: TRBV20-1
clone_size: NA
cdr3_length: 14
cdr3_nt: TGCAGTGCTAGGGACCTGGGGACCACCGGGGAGCTGTTTTTT
cdr3_aa: CSARDLGTTGELFF

d_call: TRBD2
j_call: TRBJ2-3
v_call: TRBV20-1
clone_size: NA
cdr3_length: 20
cdr3_nt: TGCAGTGCTAGTTATAGGTGGGGAAGGAAGCTAGCGGGCCCCACAGATACGGAGTATTTT
cdr3_aa: CSASYRWGRKLAGPTDTEYF

d_call: NA
j_call: TRBJ2-5
v_call: TRBV12-3/TRBV12-4
clone_size: NA
cdr3_length: 15
cdr3_nt: TGTGCCAGCAGTTTCGGCAGGGTACAACAAGAGACCCAGTACTTC
cdr3_aa: CASSFGRVQQETQYF

d_call: TRBD1
j_call: TRBJ1-4
v_call: TRBV20-1
clone_size: many
cdr3_length: 12
cdr3_nt: TGCAGTGCTTCTGGGACAGACGAAAAACTGTTTTTT
cdr3_aa: CSASGTDEKLFF

d_call: TRBD1
j_call: TRBJ2-5
v_call: TRBV30
clone_size: NA
cdr3_length: 14
cdr3_nt: TGTGCCTGGAGAAGGACAGGGTGGGCAGAGACCCAGTACTTC
cdr3_aa: CAWRRTGWAETQYF

d_call: TRBD1
j_call: TRBJ1-1
v_call: TRBV5-1
clone_size: many
cdr3_length: 17
cdr3_nt: TGCGCCAGCAGCTTGCCAGGACAGGGGGCGTTTAGCACTGAAGCTTTCTTT
cdr3_aa: CASSLPGQGAFSTEAFF

d_call: NA
j_call: TRBJ2-1
v_call: TRBV20-1
clone_size: NA
cdr3_length: 14
cdr3_nt: TGCAGTGCTAGAGATCGAGCAGGGGAGAATGAGCAGTTCTTC
cdr3_aa: CSARDRAGENEQFF

d_call: NA
j_call: TRBJ2-1
v_call: TRBV6-5
clone_size: NA
cdr3_length: 15
cdr3_nt: TGTGCCAGCAGTTGGGGGCCGGCGGGGGCAGGTGATCAGTTCTTC
cdr3_aa: CASSWGPAGAGDQFF

d_call: TRBD1
j_call: TRBJ1-6
v_call: TRBV12-3/TRBV12-4
clone_size: NA
cdr3_length: 14
cdr3_nt: TGTGCCAGCAGACCCTTGACAGGGGGGTCACCCCTCCACTTT
cdr3_aa: CASRPLTGGSPLHF

d_call: NA
j_call: TRBJ1-1
v_call: TRBV12-3/TRBV12-4
clone_size: few
cdr3_length: 15
cdr3_nt: TGTGCCAGCAGCCCCAGAGTGGGGGGTCTGACTGAAGCTTTCTTT
cdr3_aa: CASSPRVGGLTEAFF

d_call: NA
j_call: TRBJ2-7
v_call: TRBV6-5
clone_size: NA
cdr3_length: 13
cdr3_nt: TGTGCCAGCAGTTACAGGGTATCCTACGAGCAGTACTTC
cdr3_aa: CASSYRVSYEQYF

d_call: NA
j_call: TRBJ2-1
v_call: TRBV9
clone_size: NA
cdr3_length: 14
cdr3_nt: TGTGCCAGCAGCGTAGCCCGGACCAACAATGAGCAGTTCTTC
cdr3_aa: CASSVARTNNEQFF

d_call: NA
j_call: TRBJ2-1
v_call: TRBV25-1
clone_size: few
cdr3_length: 14
cdr3_nt: TGTGCCAGCAGCCACCTGCCCGCGAGTTTTGAGCAGTTCTTC
cdr3_aa: CASSHLPASFEQFF

d_call: NA
j_call: TRBJ2-1
v_call: TRBV5-1
clone_size: NA
cdr3_length: 15
cdr3_nt: TGCGCCAGCAGCTTGGAGGGACTCGCCTCCCTCGGGCAGTTCTTC
cdr3_aa: CASSLEGLASLGQFF

d_call: NA
j_call: TRBJ2-7
v_call: TRBV5-1
clone_size: NA
cdr3_length: 14
cdr3_nt: TGCGCCAGCAGCTTGGAGTCAGGGAGCTACGAGCAGTACTTC
cdr3_aa: CASSLESGSYEQYF